This TCR beta chain is drawn from a study of OX40 agonist ivuxolimab in advanced cancers. Study details: Cancers in dose escalation were hepatocellular, melanoma, renal cell and head and neck. Of mixed ages from about 23 to 79 and averaging roughly 64 years, the group was 65% to 85% male. Prior checkpoint blockade (anti-PD-1, anti-PD-L1 or anti-CTLA-4) was permitted; about 40% had it.

Study conclusions and caveats: CD8+ T cells were the subset that, on average, had more expanded clones than CD4+.

Germline loops: CDR1 GTSNPN, CDR2 SVGIG (reference sequence). CDR3 length: 12 amino acids. The V and J ends lost 5 bases and 1 base respectively, with 8 bases between them. This clone showed up just a few times. The target antigen is unknown. The data were produced by immunoSEQ multiplex PCR, yet TCRdb's version contains in-frame clones alone and is incomplete. This sample has fewer than 25,000 clones; about four fifths occur once, and the top ten carry 15% to 20%. The J gene is TRBJ2-5, the V gene TRBV30; a weak D match, TRBD1 (5 bases). Sample: CD4+ or CD8+ T cells sorted from blood, taken in a trial of the OX40 agonist ivuxolimab. The receptor was isolated from an adult with an advanced solid tumor such as melanoma, head and neck, liver or kidney cancer. As DNA, the CDR3 is TGTGCCTGGGGACACCTCCAAGAGACCCAGTACTTC. Encoded protein: CAWGHLQETQYF.